The present T cell receptor (beta chain) was sequenced within a study of regulatory T cells in long-lasting Graves disease. Study-level points and caveats: Favoring TRBV28, TRBJ1-2 and TRBJ2-5 was a feature seen in persistent disease.

About this clonotype itself: Its specificity is unknown.

Documented time point: persistent/refractory GD, antithyroid drugs over 5 years with positive TRAb. Isolated PBMC RNA provided the starting material for the TCR library. Diagnoses of Graves' disease were made by American Thyroid Association guidelines. J gave up 4 bases and V 6 bases, and 7 bases lay outside the gene matches. The CDR3 runs 14 residues. Germline CDR1 LNHDA, CDR2 SQIVND (reference sequence). In building TCR beta libraries, iRepertoire HTBI primers were used together with Arm-PCR of CDR3 regions. TCRdb independently ran MiXCR on the multiplex PCR reads; one entry per CDR3 protein. Found here are some 370,000 distinct CDR3 sequences, roughly 24% of them singletons; the top ten hold about 29%.

The sample here was peripheral blood mononuclear cells (PBMCs), taken when the disease was refractory, from a patient treated with antithyroid drugs. The J gene is TRBJ1-1, the V gene TRBV19, with 8 bases fitting TRBD1. This clonotype was sampled from a woman in her 40s with Graves disease. As DNA, the CDR3 is TGTGCCAGTAGGGGCAGGGGGCCAGGCACTGAAGCTTTCTTT. This sequence encodes CASRGRGPGTEAFF.